This TCR beta chain was retrieved from a study of cytomegalovirus exposure and HLA in healthy donors (dated by TCRdb to 2016 to 2017). Looking at the study overall: An earlier analysis of approximately 640 of the donors reported roughly 300 Gb of sequence data and around 110 million unique TCR beta sequences from some 180 million T cells. About 280 gigabases of sequencing data and approximately 92 million unique TCR sequences made up an early release that covered approximately 650 HLA-typed donors. The genetic ancestry cluster associated with self-reported Caucasian donors included 81% of the approximately 410 genotyped donors. The study aimed to test whether cataloging public T cell receptors could reveal signatures of past pathogen exposure. Using immunosequencing, the study profiled T cell repertoires from about 610 subjects and related those repertoires to cytomegalovirus serostatus. Along with the roughly 670-subject first cohort, a separate validation cohort of roughly 110 different subjects was used. High-throughput TCR immunosequencing, statistical association of individual TCRs with disease status, and machine learning were combined to predict cytomegalovirus infection status. In a later analysis, previously published TCR beta repertoires from about 640 donors were re-analyzed and high-resolution HLA genotyping was added so that TCR occurrence patterns could be studied. Rather than drawing on any new phenotypic data, the later analysis identified candidate immune exposures from TCR beta sequences and the way those sequences occurred across donors. In an earlier analysis of a few hundred of the donors, high-throughput TCR beta sequencing was used to judge whether each TCR beta V gene segment behaved as functional or pseudogenic. Donor age, sex, ethnicity and CMV serostatus were collected together with the repertoire data. A later genetic analysis took genome-wide SNP genotypes for about 55% of the roughly 670 donors and used that subset as a discovery cohort. Every repertoire in the discovery cohort had been generated on one and the same sequencing platform. HLA typing included class I and class II loci at four-digit resolution. The number of typed donors differed by locus: roughly 629-640 for A, B, C, DRB1 and DQB1; 522 for DQA1; approximately 600 for DPA1; and about 450 for DPB1. Four or five DR-DQ haplotypes were handled as single units for association and clustering, since linkage in the cohort was strong. Among a few hundred genotyped donors of the cohort, an average of roughly 240,000 unique TCR beta nucleotide sequences were sequenced per donor, roughly 18% of them non-productive.

Regarding this clone: Its antigen is currently not known. No qualities accompany the bases; no much larger clone lies one base away.

The cohort consisted of more than 650 healthy bone marrow donors. At the time of sampling, all cohort members were nominally healthy, though unrecorded immune exposures were likely present. The donor was CMV seronegative and belonged to the group of more than 300 seronegative cohort members. A peripheral blood sample was provided by each donor, and peripheral blood mononuclear cells were used for TCR beta sequencing. Genomic DNA extraction from the blood cell samples was performed with the Qiagen DNeasy Blood Extraction Kit. In the germline V gene (reference sequence), CDR1 corresponds to SGHNT and CDR2 to YYREEE. Relative to germline, V is missing 2 bases and J is missing 5 bases, with 3 bases of the junction outside any gene match. The CDR3 holds 14 amino acids from the cysteine to the phenylalanine. The kept DNA is CDR3 alone, 42 bases in frame from the first base. The study at large found these results: Only TCR beta chains were sequenced in this cohort, and the absence of alpha or paired-chain data limited detectable features. According to a later analysis, parvovirus B19, influenza, CMV and Epstein-Barr virus appeared linked to several top co-occurrence clusters. An association between a missense DCLRE1C variant and V-gene and J-gene trimming of TCR beta chains was found in a later genetic analysis and replicated in an independent cohort. Broadly in line with IMGT annotations, most TCR beta V segments showed up in productive rearrangements about 87% or about 30% of the time in an earlier analysis of 450 to 600 of the donors. The 87-base-pair reads could not distinguish some IMGT-functional V segments, including TRBV6-2 and TRBV6-3, so those segments were excluded. A later analysis found that TCR association rates varied across HLA loci, with DRB1 alleles showing the most associated TCRs and HLA-C alleles the fewest. In a later analysis, some 17,000 TCR beta sequences were associated with specific HLA alleles at a false discovery rate of 0.05. The study gave a list of roughly 150 TCR beta chains associated with cytomegalovirus. Compared with the approximately 720-donor mean, donors in an Asian-associated ancestry cluster had fewer N-insertions in productive TCRs, according to a later genetic analysis. The only immune exposure information available for the cohort was CMV serostatus. Cytomegalovirus status was reported to be diagnosed by the classifier with high specificity and sensitivity in both the original and validation cohorts. In a later analysis, HLA-associated TCR beta chains showed more clonal expansion and lower generation probabilities than non-associated chains that were equally common. A few of the identified cytomegalovirus-associated TCR beta chains were confirmed in vitro to be specific for cytomegalovirus antigens. Because some donors lacked HLA typing at each locus, the association tests relied only on the typed subset. Most TCR sequences were seen in very few donors, while some public TCRs were found in many individuals. Correlated functional status among segregating V segments might reflect linkage disequilibrium, but an unknown experimental factor could not be ruled out. In a later analysis, most CMV-associated TCR beta chains were found to appear HLA-restricted, with HLA associations seemingly driven largely by CMV exposure. The presence/absence analyses assumed that sequencing depth was roughly uniform across donors, and that assumption may not be true. According to the authors, the approach could potentially be generalized to other disease states and immunological phenotypes. Assigning TCR associations to individual alleles was difficult when HLA alleles, especially DR and DQ, strongly co-occurred. A further reported finding was that TCR beta sequences accurately predicted the HLA-A and HLA-B alleles for most subjects in the first cohort. Over 15 rarely observed V segments, including chromosome 9 orphons, were excluded from the earlier analysis of about 500 of the donors because counts were too low. A group of highly shared sequence variants was considered likely to be a technical artifact of the sequencing pipeline.

Libraries were prepared through the immunoSEQ multiplex PCR assay. A mixture of 60 forward primers for TCR Vbeta segments and 13 reverse primers for TCR Jbeta segments was used in the multiplex PCR. A multiplex PCR assay on genomic DNA amplified the CDR3 region of rearranged TCR beta genes. On the Illumina HiSeq System, the amplified TCR beta libraries were sequenced as 87-base-pair reads. The authors processed their data as follows. A later analysis counted approximately 74 million unique TCR beta chains across the 640 or so repertoires, and 10 million to 12 million of these chains were shared by at least two donors. To remove PCR and sequencing errors, raw reads were error-corrected and collapsed into unique sequences using a nearest-neighbor algorithm that merged closely related sequences. Alignment of CDR3 sequences to IMGT reference sequences was used to assign V, D and J gene segments. For a sequence to be retained, at least a six-nucleotide match to both a V gene segment and a J gene segment was required. A rearrangement was called productive if the CDR3 had no stop codons and remained in frame with V and J, and every other rearrangement was called non-productive. Following IMGT convention, CDR3 was defined as the stretch from the second conserved V-encoded cysteine to the conserved J-encoded phenylalanine. The earlier analysis of approximately 500 of the donors excluded sequences that lacked an unambiguous match to a single V gene segment. An earlier analysis of several hundred of the donors called V segments functional above 56.7% productive rearrangements and segregating when the between-donor standard deviation exceeded 5%. A statistical classification framework was developed to diagnose cytomegalovirus status using the catalog of TCR beta chain sequences. In a later analysis, TCR nucleotide sequences were compared against IMGT/GENE-DB human TR gene sequences so that V and J genes could be assigned. In a later analysis, CDR3 sequences and most-parsimonious VDJ recombination scenarios were assigned using the TCRdist pipeline. A later analysis defined each TCR beta chain by its CDR3 amino acid sequence plus V-gene family, and excluded reads lacking a unique V-gene family. In a later analysis, 450 to 600 highly shared, low-generation-probability nucleotide sequences were removed to address suspected cross-contamination and a sequencing artifact. In a later analysis, a clonal expansion index for each public chain was calculated from normalized within-repertoire ranks of inferred template counts. Generation probabilities in a later analysis came from a VDJ recombination model fitted to out-of-frame rearrangements, and those results were checked against IGoR. A later analysis scored TCR-TCR, TCR-HLA and TCR-CMV co-occurrence with hypergeometric tests, applying a repertoire-size bias correction to TCR pairs. To estimate false discovery rates, a later analysis permuted the HLA or CMV assignments 20 times. In a later analysis, co-occurring TCRs were grouped using DBSCAN, with TCRdist sequence similarity added in when clustering inside HLA-allele-positive subsets. Repertoires with fewer than 30,000 or more than 120,000 public chains, plus five repertoires with anomalous nucleotide sharing, were excluded from co-occurrence clustering. TCRdb obtained this table from immuneACCESS and retained in-frame rearrangements with V and J assigned. These tables miss some clones; where compared with another copy, unresolved V genes account for less than half of the shortfall, and the remainder is unexplained. V, J and clone size were drawn from that table, and D and trimming were deduced from the DNA. The sample has fewer than 150,000 clones on record, about three quarters of them singletons. The top ten constitute under 4.5% of the sample.

Sample: PBMCs. The sequence joins TRBV5-4 to TRBJ1-3; 8 nucleotides in the junction match TRBD1. This clonotype originated in a man younger than 35 in good health and CMV-seronegative. The CDR3 region: CASSFGQGRNTIYF. The bases read TGTGCCAGCAGCTTCGGACAGGGACGAAACACCATATATTTT.